A selection of T cell receptor beta chains follows, all from one sample in a study of memory CD4+ T cells and cytomegalovirus serostatus. Clones were read by immunoSEQ multiplex PCR, and TCRdb kept only the in-frame ones, dropping some. The sample carries 48,000 or so clones, over 75% recorded once. Sequenced material: memory CD4+ T cells from blood. These receptors came from an adult in good health and CMV-seronegative. CDR3s include the opening cysteine and the closing phenylalanine or tryptophan.

j_gene,v_gene,len,CDR3aa
TRBJ2-5,TRBV29-1,10,CSVEVETQYF
TRBJ1-1,TRBV27,15,CASSFRGVRDTEAFF
TRBJ1-6,TRBV6-6,15,CASSYSLQATAPLHF
TRBJ2-6,TRBV19,18,CASSTSLQSFSGANVLTF
TRBJ2-6,TRBV2,18,CASSVSGGGGAGANVLTF
TRBJ2-2,TRBV14,13,CASSLQGTGELFF
TRBJ2-7,TRBV27,14,CASSRTGRIGEQYF
TRBJ2-7,TRBV6-5,14,CASSNPADSYEQYF
TRBJ2-6,TRBV19,18,CASSPPGAESSGANVLTF
TRBJ1-3,TRBV5-1,16,CASSLGGAGTGNTIYF
TRBJ1-5,TRBV27,17,CASSPGAGFNSNQPQHF
TRBJ1-3,TRBV2,16,CASSEEGQLAGNTIYF
TRBJ2-1,TRBV14,14,CASSQGQLNGEQFF
TRBJ1-2,TRBV30,13,CAWETGRNYGYTF
TRBJ2-7,TRBV27,16,CASSPIGTNRKNEQYF
TRBJ1-4,TRBV2,14,CASRRDRGGEKLFF
TRBJ1-5,TRBV19,14,CASTYSLSNQPQHF
TRBJ2-3,TRBV5-4,15,CASSPGGWSTDTQYF
TRBJ2-5,TRBV5-1,16,CASSFSPGQGGETQYF
TRBJ1-2,TRBV5-1,14,CASSLGDEHYGYTF
TRBJ2-5,TRBV10-3,12,CAISASGETQYF
TRBJ1-1,TRBV7-9,16,CASSPTGGRSDTEAFF
TRBJ2-1,TRBV18,15,CASSPRDIGYNEQFF
TRBJ1-4,TRBV18,19,CASSPSGTGGFSTNEKLFF
TRBJ2-7,TRBV28,17,CASSPPPGLAGSYEQYF
TRBJ2-7,TRBV11-2,17,CASSPIMRGRRPYEQYF
TRBJ2-5,TRBV5-1,16,CASSLEARGAGGTQYF
TRBJ2-1,TRBV6-5,15,CASSRTGGGHNEQFF
TRBJ2-1,TRBV7-2,10,CASSGDGQFF
TRBJ2-7,TRBV15,15,CATSGLAGVAYEQYF
TRBJ1-4,TRBV30,14,CAWSGGTGSEKLFF
TRBJ2-7,TRBV7-2,15,CASSLGSGQVGEQYF
TRBJ2-3,TRBV7-2,12,CASSLRVGTQYF
TRBJ1-5,TRBV5-1,15,CASSPGQGYNQPQHF
TRBJ1-4,TRBV5-6,13,CASSFGRGEKLFF
TRBJ1-2,TRBV28,14,CASSPGQANYGYTF
TRBJ2-5,TRBV11-2,15,CASSPGTSGARAQYF
TRBJ1-2,TRBV5-5,14,CASLVGTANYGYTF
TRBJ2-7,TRBV4-1,13,CASSQGVLTIQYF
TRBJ2-5,TRBV7-6,18,CASSHPLSGRPRVETQYF
TRBJ1-4,TRBV2,14,CASSQDRQNEKLFF